The T cell receptor beta chain under discussion was sequenced for a study of shared clonotypes between healthy human individuals. Study as a whole: Three CD4 naive, three CD4 memory, two CD8 naive and one CD8 memory plate were used per donor.

The CDR3 is made up of 14 amino acids. V lost 7 bases to trimming and J lost 3 bases; unmatched junction nucleotides: 6. Germline CDR1 is MNHNY and CDR2 is SVGAGI (reference sequence). Libraries were prepared by immunoSEQ multiplex PCR; TCRdb keeps only in-frame clonotypes and omits some of them. The profile covers roughly 300,000 clones, with around 67% appearing a single time and less than 11% taken by the ten largest. Sequences were obtained from memory CD4+ T cells sorted from blood. Subset in this sample: CD45RA-negative fraction. The chain is built from TRBV6-6 and TRBJ1-3; 7 bases align to TRBD1. The receptor was derived from a man under 40 in good health. The CDR3 DNA reads TGTGCCAGCATACCCACAGGGGTTGGAAACACCATATATTTT. Protein product: CASIPTGVGNTIYF.